This TCR beta chain was recovered during a study of blood T cell repertoires in COVID-19. Study overall: T cells, B-cell-depleted T cells, or PBMCs supplied cDNA or gDNA.

In the authors' workflow: For nucleated cells, counts were estimated from reference gene primer amplification. Produced via immunoSEQ multiplex PCR; TCRdb's table is partial and in-frame only. From that table come the V and J calls and clone size; the DNA was used to work out D and trimming. The table records some 100,000 clones, roughly 81% of them present only once. The CDR3 totals 16 residues. V gave up 3 bases and J gave up 2 bases; unmatched junction bases: 7. Germline CDR1 and CDR2: LGHNA and YNFKEQ. This TCR was recovered from a human donor in a cohort sampled during active COVID-19. Material for sequencing was peripheral blood. This chain links TRBV4-2 with TRBJ2-7, with 10 positions matching TRBD2. CDR3 amino acids: CASSQSQGLAAYEQYF. As DNA, the CDR3 is TGTGCCAGCAGCCAGTCCCAAGGACTAGCGGCCTACGAGCAGTACTTC.